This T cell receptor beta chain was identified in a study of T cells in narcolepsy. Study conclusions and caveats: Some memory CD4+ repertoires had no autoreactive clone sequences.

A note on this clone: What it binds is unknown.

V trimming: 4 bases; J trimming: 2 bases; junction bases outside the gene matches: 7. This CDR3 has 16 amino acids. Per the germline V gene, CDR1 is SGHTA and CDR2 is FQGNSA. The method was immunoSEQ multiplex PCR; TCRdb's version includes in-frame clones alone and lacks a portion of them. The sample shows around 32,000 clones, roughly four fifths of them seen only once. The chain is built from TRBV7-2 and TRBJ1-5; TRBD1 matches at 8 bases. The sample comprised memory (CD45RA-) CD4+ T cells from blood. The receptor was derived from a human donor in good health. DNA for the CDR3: TGTGCCAGCAGCTCGCAGGGGGCGAAGGGCAATCAGCCCCAGCATTTT. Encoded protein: CASSSQGAKGNQPQHF.